This entry is about one TCR beta chain. The sample comes from a study of blood T cell repertoires in COVID-19. Study details: There were acute and convalescent COVID-19 samples, and they came from the United States, Italy and Spain.

Assay: immunoSEQ multiplex PCR; the TCRdb copy retains only in-frame clones and omits some. The data contain 150,000 to 200,000 clones, roughly three quarters of them seen just once; the ten biggest clones take up less than 20%. Trimming shortened V by 6 bases and J by 0 bases, and 12 bases separated the two germline ends. The CDR3 is 14 residues long. The germline CDR1 and CDR2 sequences are MNHEY and SVGAGI. The specimen was PBMCs or T cells enriched from blood (not recorded which). The origin of this receptor is a woman aged 45 to 65 with acute COVID-19. This chain connects TRBV6-5 to TRBJ2-7, with a weak D call TRBD2 (7 bases). CDR3 sequence: CASSRGGSSYEQYV. For the CDR3, the DNA is TGTGCCAGCAGCCGCGGGGGCAGCTCCTACGAGCAGTACGTC.